One sample yielded the 14 T cell receptor beta chains listed below, sequenced in a study of patients and donors after allogeneic stem cell transplantation. One entry per CDR3 protein results from TCRdb running MiXCR on the RT-PCR reads. The table lists about 960,000 distinct CDR3 sequences, about a sixth of them singletons. The sequenced material came from blood, either unsorted or a sorted T cell fraction (not recorded which). These receptors were collected from a human donor who was either an allogeneic HSCT recipient or a stem cell or donor lymphocyte infusion donor (not recorded which). It is not recorded whose cells these are; they may come from a transplant donor.

This clonotype has only a few counts. DNA of the CDR3: TGTGCCATCAGCAATCGGGACGGGGCGACCCAAGAGACCCAGTACTTC. Amino acid sequence: CAISNRDGATQETQYF. The J gene is TRBJ2-5, the V gene TRBV10-3; the D call may be TRBD1 or TRBD2 (5 bases each). The CDR3 totals 16 residues. The V end lost 6 bases, the J end lost 1 base, and 18 bases lay between the germline ends. In germline, CDR1 is ENHRY, CDR2 SYGVKD.

The rearrangement uses TRBV10-3 and TRBJ2-3; 7 bases align to TRBD2. V shed 7 bases, J shed 3 bases, and the junction held 7 bases outside the gene matches. Germline CDR1 reads ENHRY; CDR2 reads SYGVKD. This CDR3 is 14 amino acids long. The CDR3 reads CAINRGDGTDTQYF. As DNA, the CDR3 is TGTGCCATCAACCGGGGGGATGGAACAGATACGCAGTATTTT.

This rearrangement joins TRBV6-5 to TRBJ2-7, with D perhaps assigned TRBD1 or TRBD2 (6 bases each). Trimming removed 3 bases at V and 3 bases at J, with 12 bases between. This CDR3 has 14 residues. The V gene's germline CDR1 is MNHEY and CDR2 SVGAGI. CDR3 sequence (DNA): TGTGCCAGCAGTTATGAGGGGGGAAACTACGAGCAGTACTTC. Its protein product is CASSYEGGNYEQYF.

This clonotype has more than one count but fewer than ten. This sequence joins TRBV20-1 and TRBJ1-1, with TRBD1 as a possible D gene (5 bases). CDR3 length: 13 residues. Germline V gene lookup returns CDR1 DFQATT and CDR2 SNEGSKA (reference sequence). V was shortened by 6 bases and J by 0 bases, with 11 bases between the two germline ends. The CDR3 bases are TGCAGTGCCTTCGGGGACCTGAACACTGAAGCTTTCTTT. This encodes CSAFGDLNTEAFF.

V and J are TRBV7-9 and TRBJ2-7, with TRBD2 identical over 11 bases. The CDR3 contains 15 residues. CDR1 is SEHNR, CDR2 FQNEAQ, per germline (reference sequence). V was pared by 1 base and J by 5 bases, with 4 bases of the junction left unmatched. CDR3 loop: CASSLVTSGSDEQYF. The CDR3 DNA is TGTGCCAGCAGCTTAGTTACTAGCGGGAGTGACGAGCAGTACTTC.

The chain uses TRBV20-1 and TRBJ2-3, with TRBD2 identical over 8 bases. The CDR3 has 17 amino acids. CDR1 is DFQATT and CDR2 is SNEGSKA in the germline V gene (reference sequence). Trimming removed 1 base from V and 4 bases from J; junction bases left unmatched: 13. In DNA form, the CDR3 reads TGCAGTGCTAGAGTCCCGCGGATAGCGGGGATCGCAGATACGCAGTATTTT. This sequence encodes CSARVPRIAGIADTQYF.

The genes are TRBV11-2 and TRBJ2-1; D possibly uses TRBD1 or TRBD2 (6 bases each). Germline CDR1 SGHAT, CDR2 FQNNGV. The CDR3 is made up of 18 amino acids. Trimming cost V 2 bases and J 3 bases, with 20 bases left between them. The CDR3 DNA follows: TGTGCCAGCAGCTTAAGAGGGAGGACAGAAGCTTTCTACAATGAGCAGTTCTTC. Residues: CASSLRGRTEAFYNEQFF.

The table lists this clonotype with a few counts. The chain recombines TRBV20-1 with TRBJ1-2, with D maybe TRBD1 (5 bases). This CDR3 contains 15 residues. Trimming cost V 0 bases and J 5 bases, with 16 bases left between them. Germline lookup yields CDR1 DFQATT and CDR2 SNEGSKA (reference sequence). The CDR3 protein is CSAREYGGRPYGYTF. CDR3 nucleotides: TGCAGTGCTAGAGAGTATGGGGGGAGGCCTTATGGCTACACCTTC.

A few counts support this clonotype. V gene TRBV2 combines with J gene TRBJ2-4, with a weak D call TRBD1 (6 bases). Germline CDR1 SNHLY, CDR2 FYNNEI. V was clipped by 4 bases and J by 0 bases, with 16 bases between them. This CDR3 has 17 residues. The CDR3 region is CASSGSTGVLAKNIQYF. CDR3 nucleotides: TGTGCCAGCAGTGGATCGACAGGAGTACTAGCCAAAAACATTCAGTACTTC.

The gene calls are TRBV5-1 and TRBJ2-3, with 9 bases lining up with TRBD1. Germline-derived CDR1 and CDR2 are SGHRS and YFSETQ. This CDR3 has 18 amino acids. Losses at the gene ends were 1 base for V and 1 base for J; bases not matched to a gene: 10. For the CDR3, the DNA is TGCGCCAGCAGCTTGAGGGGAAAGAGGACAGGGGGCACAGATACGCAGTATTTT. It translates to CASSLRGKRTGGTDTQYF.

The chain carries TRBV28 and TRBJ2-7; no reliable D call. The V gene lost 5 bases and the J gene lost 2 bases, with 13 bases spanning the gap. CDR1 and CDR2 (germline): MDHEN, SYDVKM. This CDR3 region has 14 residues. The chain's CDR3 is CASSIWSGPYEQYF. CDR3 coding DNA: TGTGCCAGCAGTATTTGGTCAGGCCCCTACGAGCAGTACTTC.

The V call is TRBV6-1, the J call TRBJ2-2, with a weak D call TRBD2 (6 bases). CDR3 length: 14 residues. The ends were cut back, 5 bases at V and 5 bases at J, with 12 bases in the middle. CDR1 and CDR2 from the germline V gene are MNHNS and SASEGT. CDR3: CASSPSGTTGELFF. The CDR3 nucleotides read TGTGCCAGCAGTCCCTCCGGGACTACCGGGGAGCTGTTTTTT.

The chain recombines TRBV6-2 or TRBV6-3 with TRBJ1-5; 7 bases line up with TRBD1. CDR1 is MNHEY and CDR2 is SVGEGT in the germline V gene. With V trimmed by 4 bases and J by 1 base, 4 bases remained unmatched. This CDR3 region has 15 residues. The CDR3 spells CASSWGTVSNQPQHF. In DNA form, the CDR3 reads TGTGCCAGCAGTTGGGGGACAGTGAGCAATCAGCCCCAGCATTTT.

The chain joins TRBV4-2 to TRBJ2-7, with 13 bases lining up with TRBD2. The CDR3 loop spans 19 amino acids. Trimming at V came to 0 bases and at J to 0 bases, leaving 8 bases not matched to a gene. Germline assignment: CDR1 LGHNA and CDR2 YNFKEQ. The CDR3 here is CASSQDPGTSGINSYEQYF. As DNA, the CDR3 is TGTGCCAGCAGCCAAGATCCCGGGACTAGCGGGATTAACTCCTACGAGCAGTACTTC.